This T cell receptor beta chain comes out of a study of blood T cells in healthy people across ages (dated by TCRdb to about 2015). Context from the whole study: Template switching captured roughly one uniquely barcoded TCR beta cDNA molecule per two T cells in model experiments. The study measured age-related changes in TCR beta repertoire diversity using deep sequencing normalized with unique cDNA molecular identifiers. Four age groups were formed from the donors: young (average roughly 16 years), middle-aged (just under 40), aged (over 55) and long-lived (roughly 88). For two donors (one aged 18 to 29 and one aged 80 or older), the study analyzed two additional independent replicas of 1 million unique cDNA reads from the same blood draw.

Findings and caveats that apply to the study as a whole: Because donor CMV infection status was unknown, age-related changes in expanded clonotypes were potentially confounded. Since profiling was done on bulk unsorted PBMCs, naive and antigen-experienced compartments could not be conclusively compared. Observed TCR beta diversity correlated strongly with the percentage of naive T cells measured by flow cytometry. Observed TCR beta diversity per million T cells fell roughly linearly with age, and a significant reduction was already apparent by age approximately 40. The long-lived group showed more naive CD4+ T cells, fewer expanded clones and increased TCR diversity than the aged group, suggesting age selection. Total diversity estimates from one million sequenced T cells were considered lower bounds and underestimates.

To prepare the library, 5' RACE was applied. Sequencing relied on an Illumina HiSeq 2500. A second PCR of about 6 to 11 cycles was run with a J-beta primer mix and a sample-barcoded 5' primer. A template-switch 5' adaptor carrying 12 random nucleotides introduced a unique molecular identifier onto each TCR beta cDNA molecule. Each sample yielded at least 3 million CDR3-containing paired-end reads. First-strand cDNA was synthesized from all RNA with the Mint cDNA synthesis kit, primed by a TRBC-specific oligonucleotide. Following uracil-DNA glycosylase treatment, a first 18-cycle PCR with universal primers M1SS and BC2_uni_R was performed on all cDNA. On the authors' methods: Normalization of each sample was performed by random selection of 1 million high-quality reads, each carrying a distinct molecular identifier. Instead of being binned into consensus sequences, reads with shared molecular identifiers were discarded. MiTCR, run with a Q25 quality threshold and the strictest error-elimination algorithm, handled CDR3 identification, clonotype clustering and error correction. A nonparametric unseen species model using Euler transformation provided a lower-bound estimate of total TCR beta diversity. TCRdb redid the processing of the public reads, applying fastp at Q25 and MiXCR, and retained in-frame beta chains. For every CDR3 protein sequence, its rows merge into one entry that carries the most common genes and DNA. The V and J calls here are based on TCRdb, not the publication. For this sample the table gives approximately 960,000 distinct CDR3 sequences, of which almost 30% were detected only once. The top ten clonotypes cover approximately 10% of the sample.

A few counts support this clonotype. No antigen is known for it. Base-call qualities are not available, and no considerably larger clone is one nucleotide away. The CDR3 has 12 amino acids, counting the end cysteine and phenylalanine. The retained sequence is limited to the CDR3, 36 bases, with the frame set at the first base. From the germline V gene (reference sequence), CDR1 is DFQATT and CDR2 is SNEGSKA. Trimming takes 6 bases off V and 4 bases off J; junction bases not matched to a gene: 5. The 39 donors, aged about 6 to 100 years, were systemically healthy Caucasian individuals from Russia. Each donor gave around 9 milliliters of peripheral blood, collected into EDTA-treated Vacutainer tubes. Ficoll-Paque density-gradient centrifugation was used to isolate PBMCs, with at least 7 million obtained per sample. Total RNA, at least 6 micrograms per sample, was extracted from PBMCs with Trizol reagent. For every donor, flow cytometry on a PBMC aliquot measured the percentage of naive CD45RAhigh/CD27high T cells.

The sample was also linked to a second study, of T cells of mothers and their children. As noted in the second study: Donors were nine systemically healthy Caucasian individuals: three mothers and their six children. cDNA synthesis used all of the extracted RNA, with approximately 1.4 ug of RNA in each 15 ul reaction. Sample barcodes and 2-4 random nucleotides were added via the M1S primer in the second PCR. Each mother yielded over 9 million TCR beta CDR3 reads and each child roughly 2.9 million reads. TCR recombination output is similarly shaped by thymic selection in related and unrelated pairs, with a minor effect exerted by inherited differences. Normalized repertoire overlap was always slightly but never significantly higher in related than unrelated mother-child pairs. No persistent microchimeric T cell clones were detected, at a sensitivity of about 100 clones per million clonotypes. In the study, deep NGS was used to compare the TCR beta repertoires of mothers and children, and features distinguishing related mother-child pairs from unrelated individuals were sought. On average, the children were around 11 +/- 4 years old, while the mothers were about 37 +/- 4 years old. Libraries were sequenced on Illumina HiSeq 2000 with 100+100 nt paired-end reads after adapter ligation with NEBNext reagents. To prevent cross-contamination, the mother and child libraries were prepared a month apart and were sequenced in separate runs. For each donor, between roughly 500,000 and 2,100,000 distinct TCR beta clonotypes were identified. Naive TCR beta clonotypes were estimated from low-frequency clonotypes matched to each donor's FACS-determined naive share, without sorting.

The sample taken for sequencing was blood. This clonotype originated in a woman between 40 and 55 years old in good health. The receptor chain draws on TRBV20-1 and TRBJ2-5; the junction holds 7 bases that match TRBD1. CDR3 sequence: CSAPTGRETQYF. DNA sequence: TGCAGTGCACCGACAGGGAGAGAGACCCAGTACTTC.